The rows below give T cell receptor beta chains drawn from one sample of a study of identical twins. TCRdb used MiXCR to reprocess the 5' RACE reads, holding one entry per CDR3 protein. The sample contains approximately 670,000 distinct CDR3 sequences, 6% to 6.5% of which appear only once. Sample: naive T cells sorted from blood. These receptors were collected from a man between 18 and 35 years old in good health. The CDR3 runs from the conserved cysteine through the conserved F or W. The order of the fields is J gene, CDR3 length, D gene, clone size, V gene, CDR3 protein. D genes are given only for firm matches. Size tells how often a clone was seen (once, few, many) or the class of an expanded clone, and some rows leave it out.

TRBJ2-5 | 12 | - | few | TRBV3-1 | CASSQEGLRGYF
TRBJ2-1 | 16 | TRBD2 | many | TRBV4-3 | CASSPDLAGAYNEQFF
TRBJ2-7 | 11 | - | many | TRBV20-1 | CSASLEVEQYF
TRBJ1-2 | 13 | - | few | TRBV24-1 | CATSLGGNYGYTF
TRBJ2-3 | 16 | TRBD2 | few | TRBV10-3 | CASGGAVGSGSDTQYF
TRBJ2-1 | 16 | TRBD2 | many | TRBV10-3 | CAISGPAAGGSGEQFF
TRBJ2-2 | 15 | - | few | TRBV3-1 | CASSPEPVNTGELFF
TRBJ2-5 | 14 | - | many | TRBV7-8 | CASTLRQIQETQYF
TRBJ2-3 | 15 | - | - | TRBV5-1 | CASSLLTGVLDTQYF
TRBJ2-5 | 13 | - | many | TRBV7-9 | CASRGWPQETQYF
TRBJ2-1 | 16 | TRBD2 | many | TRBV29-1 | CSVPTSGRASYNEQFF
TRBJ1-1 | 16 | - | many | TRBV15 | CATSRDTRAWGTEAFF
TRBJ2-2 | 14 | - | many | TRBV20-1 | CSARAWRNTGELFF
TRBJ2-1 | 12 | - | many | TRBV20-1 | CSAAQGGNEQFF
TRBJ2-5 | 13 | - | few | TRBV29-1 | CSVHARQRETQYF
TRBJ1-3 | 16 | TRBD1 | many | TRBV12-3/TRBV12-4 | CASSSGTAESGNTIYF
TRBJ1-1 | 14 | - | - | TRBV7-8 | CASYEVIGDTEAFF
TRBJ2-7 | 11 | - | few | TRBV20-1 | CSARVPPEQYF
TRBJ2-7 | 14 | - | - | TRBV15 | CATSRDGGGYEQYF
TRBJ1-6 | 14 | - | many | TRBV20-1 | CSARDTGSSSPLHF
TRBJ1-6 | 13 | - | many | TRBV6-5 | CASSSQTDSPLHF
TRBJ1-5 | 15 | - | many | TRBV4-2 | CASSQDGTKNQPQHF
TRBJ2-3 | 15 | TRBD1 | many | TRBV7-9 | CASSLEGQGSDTQYF
TRBJ1-2 | 13 | - | - | TRBV6-6 | CASNSQSGHGYTF
TRBJ2-1 | 12 | - | many | TRBV29-1 | CSVEVAAWEQFF
TRBJ1-1 | 16 | - | - | TRBV12-3/TRBV12-4 | CASSFWGVHMNTEAFF
TRBJ2-2 | 12 | - | many | TRBV12-3/TRBV12-4 | CASGDPPGELFF
TRBJ2-2 | 16 | - | many | TRBV24-1 | CATSDRGVQNTGELFF
TRBJ2-5 | 15 | TRBD2 | many | TRBV20-1 | CSATGTSGRAETQYF
TRBJ2-5 | 16 | - | few | TRBV30 | CAWSPLDGMNQETQYF